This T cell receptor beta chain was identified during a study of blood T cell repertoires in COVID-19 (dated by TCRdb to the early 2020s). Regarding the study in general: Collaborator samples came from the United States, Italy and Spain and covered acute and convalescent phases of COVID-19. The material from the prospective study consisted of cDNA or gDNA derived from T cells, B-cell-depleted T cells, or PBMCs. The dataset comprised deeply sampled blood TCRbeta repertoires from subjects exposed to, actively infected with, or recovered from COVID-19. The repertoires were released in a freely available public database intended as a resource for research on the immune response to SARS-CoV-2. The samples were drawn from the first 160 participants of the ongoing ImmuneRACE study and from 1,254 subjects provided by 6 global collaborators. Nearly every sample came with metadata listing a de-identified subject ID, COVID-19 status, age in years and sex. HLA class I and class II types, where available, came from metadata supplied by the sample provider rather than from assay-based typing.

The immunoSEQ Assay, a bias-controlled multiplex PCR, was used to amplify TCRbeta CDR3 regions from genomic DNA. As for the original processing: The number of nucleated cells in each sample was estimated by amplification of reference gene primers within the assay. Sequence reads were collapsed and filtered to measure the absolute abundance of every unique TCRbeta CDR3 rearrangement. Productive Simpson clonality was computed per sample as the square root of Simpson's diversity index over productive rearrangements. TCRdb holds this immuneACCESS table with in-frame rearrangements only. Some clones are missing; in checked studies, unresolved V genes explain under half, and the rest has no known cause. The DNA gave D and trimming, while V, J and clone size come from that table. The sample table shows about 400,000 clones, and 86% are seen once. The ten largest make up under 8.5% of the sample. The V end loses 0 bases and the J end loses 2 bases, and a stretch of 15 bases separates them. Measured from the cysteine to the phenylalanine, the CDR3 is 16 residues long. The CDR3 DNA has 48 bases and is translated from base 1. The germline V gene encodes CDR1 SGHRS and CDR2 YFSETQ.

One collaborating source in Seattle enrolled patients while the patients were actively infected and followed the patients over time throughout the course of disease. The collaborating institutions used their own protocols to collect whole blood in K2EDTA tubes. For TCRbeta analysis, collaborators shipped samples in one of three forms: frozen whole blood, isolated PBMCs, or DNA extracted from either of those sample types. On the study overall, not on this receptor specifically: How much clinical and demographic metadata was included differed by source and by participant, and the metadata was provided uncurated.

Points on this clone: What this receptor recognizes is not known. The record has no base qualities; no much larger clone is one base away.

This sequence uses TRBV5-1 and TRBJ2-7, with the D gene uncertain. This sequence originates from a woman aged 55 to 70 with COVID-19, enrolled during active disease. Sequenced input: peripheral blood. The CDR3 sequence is CASSLGLGSNAYEQYF. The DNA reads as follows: TGCGCCAGCAGCTTGGGGTTGGGCAGTAACGCCTACGAGCAGTACTTC.